A selection of T cell receptor beta chains follows, all from one sample in a study of response to subunit inactivated influenza vaccine. TCRdb passed the RT-PCR reads through MiXCR, listing each CDR3 protein once. The repertoire consists of approximately 490,000 distinct CDR3 sequences, with roughly 7.9% occurring once and the leading ten covering less than 15%. Sequenced material: PBMCs from blood, taken approximately 25 months after vaccination. Receptor source: a man in his fifties or sixties who received an inactivated influenza vaccine. CDR3s include the opening cysteine and the closing phenylalanine or tryptophan. A D gene is named only where the DNA matches it firmly. Clone size is not always given. Where it is, it says once, few, many or a class for expanded clones.

D,J,V,size,CDR3,DNA
-,TRBJ2-7,TRBV6-5,-,CASTFKYEQYF,TGTGCCAGCACTTTTAAATACGAGCAGTACTTC
TRBD1,TRBJ2-5,TRBV12-3/TRBV12-4,few,CASSTWRQGGETQYF,TGTGCCAGCAGTACCTGGCGACAGGGTGGGGAGACCCAGTACTTC
TRBD1,TRBJ1-5,TRBV20-1,few,CSASALVVQGAGNQPQHF,TGCAGTGCTAGCGCCCTGGTGGTTCAGGGGGCTGGCAATCAGCCCCAGCATTTT
-,TRBJ2-7,TRBV5-1,many,CASSGSGAGYEQYF,TGCGCCAGCAGCGGATCAGGGGCAGGTTACGAGCAGTACTTC
-,TRBJ1-5,TRBV6-2/TRBV6-3,few,CASSYSRPGGSNQPQHF,TGTGCCAGCAGTTACTCGAGACCGGGTGGAAGCAATCAGCCCCAGCATTTT
-,TRBJ2-3,TRBV6-5,-,CASSYPVSTDTQYF,TGTGCCAGCAGTTACCCTGTTAGCACAGATACGCAGTATTTT
-,TRBJ2-3,TRBV12-3/TRBV12-4,many,CASSQGGWTDTQYF,TGTGCCAGCAGCCAGGGGGGCTGGACAGATACGCAGTATTTT
TRBD2,TRBJ2-3,TRBV2,-,CASISGATDTQYF,TGTGCCAGCATTAGCGGGGCCACAGATACGCAGTATTTT
-,TRBJ1-2,TRBV7-2,few,CASSTRPEYGYTF,TGTGCCAGCAGCACCCGGCCGGAGTATGGCTACACCTTC
-,TRBJ2-5,TRBV5-1,few,CASSLDRPNLETQYF,TGCGCCAGCAGCTTGGACAGGCCGAACCTGGAGACCCAGTACTTC
TRBD1,TRBJ2-1,TRBV6-2/TRBV6-3,few,CASSYRYRGPYNEQFF,TGTGCCAGCAGTTATCGTTACAGGGGGCCCTACAATGAGCAGTTCTTC
-,TRBJ2-5,TRBV12-3/TRBV12-4,many,CASSLAAGKETQYF,TGTGCCAGCAGTTTAGCGGCTGGTAAAGAGACCCAGTACTTC
TRBD2,TRBJ2-1,TRBV2,-,CASTRTSYNEQFF,TGTGCCAGCACCAGGACTAGCTACAATGAGCAGTTCTTC
-,TRBJ2-5,TRBV28,-,CASFAGGGGAFRETQYF,TGTGCCAGCTTCGCAGGGGGCGGGGGGGCATTTCGAGAGACCCAGTACTTC
-,TRBJ2-1,TRBV10-3,many,CAISESGTLTYNEQFF,TGTGCCATCAGTGAGTCGGGCACCCTAACGTACAATGAGCAGTTCTTC
-,TRBJ2-2,TRBV29-1,-,CSVGGGGGTGELFF,TGCAGCGTGGGAGGGGGCGGTGGCACCGGGGAGCTGTTTTTT
-,TRBJ1-6,TRBV4-1,-,CASSQAGEGDYNSPLHF,TGCGCCAGCAGCCAAGCGGGGGAGGGGGACTATAATTCACCCCTCCACTTT
-,TRBJ2-1,TRBV11-2,many,CASSPTRKGQFF,TGTGCCAGCAGTCCGACTCGAAAAGGGCAGTTCTTC
TRBD1,TRBJ1-3,TRBV7-2,many,CASSLKGALGNTIYF,TGTGCCAGCAGCTTAAAGGGGGCCCTCGGAAACACCATATATTTT
-,TRBJ2-1,TRBV27,few,CASSFKGYPAYNEQFF,TGTGCCAGCAGTTTCAAGGGATACCCGGCTTACAATGAGCAGTTCTTC
TRBD2,TRBJ2-7,TRBV20-1,few,CSASGSQGGGSYEQYF,TGCAGTGCTAGTGGGTCTCAGGGCGGGGGCTCCTACGAGCAGTACTTC
-,TRBJ1-5,TRBV5-6,many,CASSLAGGRMPQHF,TGTGCCAGCAGCTTGGCTGGCGGCAGGATGCCCCAGCATTTT
TRBD2,TRBJ2-3,TRBV4-2,many,CASSQDSTSGGWDTQYF,TGTGCCAGCAGCCAAGACTCGACTAGCGGGGGCTGGGATACGCAGTATTTT
TRBD1,TRBJ2-7,TRBV20-1,-,CSAARQGIAYEQYF,TGCAGTGCAGCAAGACAGGGGATTGCCTACGAGCAGTACTTC
-,TRBJ2-4,TRBV11-2,-,CASRMRGAKNIQYF,TGTGCCAGCAGGATGCGGGGAGCCAAAAACATTCAGTACTTC
-,TRBJ1-3,TRBV10-2,few,CASRKEGNTIYF,TGCGCCAGCAGGAAGGAGGGCAACACCATATATTTT
TRBD1,TRBJ2-7,TRBV7-9,-,CASSSDRGMVYEQYF,TGTGCCAGCAGCAGTGACAGGGGAATGGTCTACGAGCAGTACTTC
-,TRBJ2-7,TRBV6-1,-,CASSEEQSSYEQYF,TGTGCCAGCAGTGAAGAGCAAAGCTCCTACGAGCAGTACTTC
-,TRBJ1-2,TRBV20-1,few,CSAGGGLNYGYTF,TGCAGTGCTGGCGGTGGACTTAACTATGGCTACACCTTC
TRBD1,TRBJ2-3,TRBV13,few,CASSFQGQGATDTQYF,TGTGCCAGCAGCTTCCAGGGACAGGGGGCCACAGATACGCAGTATTTT
-,TRBJ2-7,TRBV12-3/TRBV12-4,few,CASSLRQKDYEQYF,TGTGCCAGCAGTTTACGACAGAAAGACTACGAGCAGTACTTC
-,TRBJ2-1,TRBV10-3,many,CAISEVYNEQFF,TGTGCCATCAGTGAGGTTTACAATGAGCAGTTCTTC
TRBD1,TRBJ1-4,TRBV7-9,many,CASSLKTGTNEKLFF,TGTGCCAGCAGTCTAAAGACAGGGACTAATGAAAAACTGTTTTTT
-,TRBJ1-5,TRBV20-1,few,CSARVGGRPQHF,TGCAGTGCTAGAGTGGGGGGACGGCCCCAGCATTTT
-,TRBJ2-1,TRBV18,-,CASSPIPGPSSYNEQFF,TGTGCCAGCTCACCAATTCCGGGGCCTTCCTCCTACAATGAGCAGTTCTTC
-,TRBJ1-1,TRBV10-3,many,CAISESGLKGENTEAFF,TGTGCCATCAGTGAGTCGGGCCTGAAGGGCGAGAACACTGAAGCTTTCTTT
-,TRBJ1-1,TRBV3-1,few,CASSPLAGANTEAFF,TGTGCCAGCAGCCCCCTAGCGGGGGCGAACACTGAAGCTTTCTTT
-,TRBJ2-1,TRBV6-2/TRBV6-3,few,CASLEGRSPVHEQFF,TGTGCCAGCCTAGAAGGGCGGTCCCCTGTGCATGAGCAGTTCTTC
-,TRBJ2-7,TRBV6-1,many,CASSGLSYEQYF,TGTGCCAGCAGTGGTCTCTCCTACGAGCAGTACTTC
-,TRBJ2-1,TRBV11-2,-,CASSPSWGAYNEQFF,TGTGCCAGCAGCCCGTCGTGGGGGGCTTACAATGAGCAGTTCTTC
-,TRBJ2-1,TRBV2,few,CASSVGPSYNEQFF,TGTGCCAGCAGTGTAGGGCCGTCCTACAATGAGCAGTTCTTC
TRBD1,TRBJ2-3,TRBV12-3/TRBV12-4,few,CASSQNLRGLGADTQYF,TGTGCCAGCAGTCAAAACCTCAGGGGGCTCGGGGCAGATACGCAGTATTTT
-,TRBJ2-3,TRBV12-3/TRBV12-4,many,CATQEENTDTQYF,TGTGCCACCCAAGAGGAGAACACAGATACGCAGTATTTT
-,TRBJ1-1,TRBV29-1,many,CSVADNTEAFF,TGCAGCGTCGCAGATAACACTGAAGCTTTCTTT
-,TRBJ2-5,TRBV19,-,CASSLGSLGTQYF,TGTGCCAGTAGCCTGGGATCACTTGGGACCCAGTACTTC
-,TRBJ2-7,TRBV7-8,-,CASSLMPAIYEQYF,TGTGCCAGCAGCCTAATGCCTGCCATCTACGAGCAGTACTTC
-,TRBJ2-3,TRBV24-1,few,CATSDFRRQDSTDTQYF,TGTGCCACCAGTGATTTCCGTCGACAGGATAGCACAGATACGCAGTATTTT